These T cell receptor beta chains were read from a single sample in a study of beta chain features in type 1 diabetes. Generated by immunoSEQ multiplex PCR, the TCRdb table keeps only in-frame clones and is missing some. The sample lists 150,000 to 190,000 clones, around 8.5% seen once, with 0.65% in the top ten. The sequenced sample was central memory CD4+ T cells from blood. All receptors come from a man aged 18-30 years in good health. Both conserved end residues are part of each CDR3. Each record gives: D gene, CDR3 length, V gene, J gene, clone size, CDR3 protein, CDR3 DNA. A D gene is named only where the DNA matches it firmly. Clone size appears in some rows only: once, few, many, or a class for an expanded clone.

d_call: .; cdr3_length: 15; v_call: TRBV5-1; j_call: TRBJ2-5; clone_size: .; cdr3_aa: CASSSTEPYQETQYF; cdr3_nt: TGCGCCAGCAGCTCGACAGAGCCCTACCAAGAGACCCAGTACTTC
d_call: TRBD2; cdr3_length: 13; v_call: TRBV30; j_call: TRBJ2-5; clone_size: many; cdr3_aa: CAWSSGGQETQYF; cdr3_nt: TGTGCCTGGAGTAGCGGGGGACAAGAGACCCAGTACTTC
d_call: .; cdr3_length: 17; v_call: TRBV7-6; j_call: TRBJ2-6; clone_size: many; cdr3_aa: CASSPGNSRTGANVLTF; cdr3_nt: TGTGCCAGCAGCCCAGGCAACAGCCGAACTGGGGCCAACGTCCTGACTTTC
d_call: .; cdr3_length: 13; v_call: TRBV7-2; j_call: TRBJ2-5; clone_size: .; cdr3_aa: CASRSRVGETQYF; cdr3_nt: TGTGCCAGCCGAAGCCGGGTGGGAGAGACCCAGTACTTC
d_call: .; cdr3_length: 13; v_call: TRBV5-4; j_call: TRBJ1-4; clone_size: .; cdr3_aa: CASSPATNEKLFF; cdr3_nt: TGTGCCAGCAGCCCGGCAACTAATGAAAAACTGTTTTTT
d_call: TRBD2; cdr3_length: 15; v_call: TRBV6-1; j_call: TRBJ2-5; clone_size: few; cdr3_aa: CASSPGLAGMETQYF; cdr3_nt: TGTGCCAGCAGTCCGGGACTAGCGGGGATGGAGACCCAGTACTTC
d_call: .; cdr3_length: 15; v_call: TRBV18; j_call: TRBJ1-6; clone_size: .; cdr3_aa: CASSSTGLDNSPLHF; cdr3_nt: TGTGCCAGCTCATCAACAGGGTTAGACAATTCACCCCTCCACTTT
d_call: TRBD1; cdr3_length: 15; v_call: TRBV29-1; j_call: TRBJ1-1; clone_size: few; cdr3_aa: CSALSAQGARTEAFF; cdr3_nt: TGCAGCGCTTTGTCGGCGCAGGGGGCAAGGACTGAAGCTTTCTTT
d_call: TRBD1; cdr3_length: 14; v_call: TRBV7-2; j_call: TRBJ2-7; clone_size: few; cdr3_aa: CASSSGTGGNEQYF; cdr3_nt: TGTGCCAGCAGCTCCGGGACAGGGGGCAACGAGCAGTACTTC
d_call: .; cdr3_length: 14; v_call: TRBV7-7; j_call: TRBJ2-5; clone_size: .; cdr3_aa: CASSLASLQETQYF; cdr3_nt: TGTGCTAGCAGCTTAGCCAGTTTACAAGAGACCCAGTACTTC
d_call: .; cdr3_length: 15; v_call: TRBV5-5; j_call: TRBJ2-2; clone_size: many; cdr3_aa: CASSLGQERTRELFF; cdr3_nt: TGTGCCAGCAGCTTGGGACAGGAACGCACCAGGGAGCTGTTTTTT
d_call: TRBD1; cdr3_length: 14; v_call: TRBV6-6; j_call: TRBJ2-7; clone_size: few; cdr3_aa: CASSYSQGVYEQYF; cdr3_nt: TGTGCCAGCAGTTACTCACAGGGGGTCTACGAGCAGTACTTC
d_call: .; cdr3_length: 13; v_call: TRBV19; j_call: TRBJ1-1; clone_size: .; cdr3_aa: CASSPQGDTEAFF; cdr3_nt: TGTGCCAGTAGTCCACAGGGTGACACTGAAGCTTTCTTT
d_call: .; cdr3_length: 15; v_call: TRBV7-2; j_call: TRBJ1-2; clone_size: .; cdr3_aa: CASSLSGLTPSGYTF; cdr3_nt: TGTGCCAGCAGCTTATCAGGGTTAACCCCCAGTGGCTACACCTTC
d_call: .; cdr3_length: 13; v_call: TRBV5-4; j_call: TRBJ2-7; clone_size: .; cdr3_aa: CASRQDSSYEQYF; cdr3_nt: TGTGCCAGCAGACAGGACAGTTCCTACGAGCAGTACTTC
d_call: .; cdr3_length: 13; v_call: TRBV6-4; j_call: TRBJ1-1; clone_size: few; cdr3_aa: CASSQGRNTEAFF; cdr3_nt: TGTGCCAGCAGTCAGGGGAGGAACACTGAAGCTTTCTTT
d_call: TRBD1; cdr3_length: 15; v_call: TRBV5-4; j_call: TRBJ2-2; clone_size: many; cdr3_aa: CASSLGTANTGELFF; cdr3_nt: TGTGCCAGCAGCTTAGGGACAGCGAACACCGGGGAGCTGTTTTTT
d_call: TRBD1; cdr3_length: 13; v_call: TRBV6-6; j_call: TRBJ1-1; clone_size: .; cdr3_aa: CASSYGTGTEAFF; cdr3_nt: TGTGCCAGCAGTTATGGGACAGGGACTGAAGCTTTCTTT
d_call: .; cdr3_length: 15; v_call: TRBV18; j_call: TRBJ1-1; clone_size: .; cdr3_aa: CASSPPTGYFTEAFF; cdr3_nt: TGTGCCAGCTCACCACCGACAGGTTATTTCACTGAAGCTTTCTTT
d_call: .; cdr3_length: 15; v_call: TRBV25-1; j_call: TRBJ2-3; clone_size: .; cdr3_aa: CASSDILASADTQYF; cdr3_nt: TGTGCCAGCAGTGATATCCTAGCCTCCGCAGATACGCAGTATTTT
d_call: .; cdr3_length: 14; v_call: TRBV6-1; j_call: TRBJ1-2; clone_size: few; cdr3_aa: CASSESLAGLSYTF; cdr3_nt: TGTGCCAGCAGTGAATCCCTGGCAGGGTTGAGCTACACCTTC
d_call: .; cdr3_length: 12; v_call: TRBV9; j_call: TRBJ2-3; clone_size: few; cdr3_aa: CASSPYMDTQYF; cdr3_nt: TGTGCCAGCAGCCCCTATATGGATACGCAGTATTTT
d_call: .; cdr3_length: 14; v_call: TRBV2; j_call: TRBJ2-6; clone_size: many; cdr3_aa: CASDKRSGANVLTF; cdr3_nt: TGTGCCAGTGATAAGAGGTCTGGGGCCAACGTCCTGACTTTC
d_call: TRBD2; cdr3_length: 16; v_call: TRBV18; j_call: TRBJ2-7; clone_size: .; cdr3_aa: CASSPPATSGSGEQYF; cdr3_nt: TGTGCCAGCTCACCCCCCGCGACTAGCGGGTCGGGGGAGCAGTACTTC
d_call: TRBD1; cdr3_length: 16; v_call: TRBV25-1; j_call: TRBJ1-4; clone_size: .; cdr3_aa: CASSEASGTENEKLFF; cdr3_nt: TGTGCCAGCAGTGAGGCGTCCGGGACAGAAAATGAAAAACTGTTTTTT
d_call: .; cdr3_length: 12; v_call: TRBV29-1; j_call: TRBJ2-1; clone_size: .; cdr3_aa: CSVGRRGNEQFF; cdr3_nt: TGCAGCGTTGGGCGGCGTGGCAATGAGCAGTTCTTC
d_call: .; cdr3_length: 13; v_call: TRBV6-6; j_call: TRBJ2-2; clone_size: .; cdr3_aa: CASSYGEAGELFF; cdr3_nt: TGTGCCAGCAGTTATGGGGAGGCCGGGGAGCTGTTTTTT
d_call: .; cdr3_length: 15; v_call: TRBV11-3; j_call: TRBJ2-7; clone_size: few; cdr3_aa: CASSDGGRGIYEQYF; cdr3_nt: TGTGCCAGCAGCGACGGTGGTAGGGGCATCTACGAGCAGTACTTC
d_call: TRBD2; cdr3_length: 13; v_call: TRBV7-9; j_call: TRBJ2-1; clone_size: many; cdr3_aa: CASSPRETGEQFF; cdr3_nt: TGTGCCAGCAGCCCGCGGGAGACTGGTGAGCAGTTCTTC
d_call: .; cdr3_length: 13; v_call: TRBV6-6; j_call: TRBJ2-2; clone_size: few; cdr3_aa: CASSSPGDRELFF; cdr3_nt: TGTGCCAGCAGTTCCCCAGGGGACCGGGAGCTGTTTTTT
d_call: TRBD2; cdr3_length: 15; v_call: TRBV9; j_call: TRBJ2-1; clone_size: few; cdr3_aa: CASSVGGGRVNEQFF; cdr3_nt: TGTGCCAGCAGCGTAGGGGGGGGAAGGGTCAATGAGCAGTTCTTC
d_call: .; cdr3_length: 14; v_call: TRBV7-2; j_call: TRBJ1-1; clone_size: .; cdr3_aa: CASSFSPRNTEAFF; cdr3_nt: TGTGCCAGCAGCTTCTCTCCGCGGAACACTGAAGCTTTCTTT